Shown below are 18 T cell receptor beta chains from a single sample sequenced in a study of CD8 T cells in Susac syndrome. It was with random hexamers that about 0.45 to 1 ug RNA was reverse transcribed. Via MiXCR, TCRdb re-called the immunoSEQ multiplex PCR reads, giving one row per CDR3 protein. The repertoire has some 130,000 distinct CDR3 sequences, roughly 80% of them found once; the top ten carry 0.45% to 0.6%. The sequencing input was CD8+ T cells from PBMCs. Source of these receptors: a human donor with multiple sclerosis.

The chain is built from TRBV10-3 and TRBJ2-6; 8 bases line up with TRBD1. The germline gives CDR1 ENHRY, CDR2 SYGVKD. This CDR3 contains 17 residues. With 6 bases clipped from V and 1 base from J, the junction kept 8 bases outside the gene matches. The DNA for the CDR3 is TGTGCCATCAGAGGGGCAGGGGGCTTATCTGGGGCCAACGTCCTGACTTTC. This gives the protein CAIRGAGGLSGANVLTF.

The rearrangement joins TRBV19 to TRBJ2-2; D gene ambiguous. The CDR3 is made up of 12 amino acids. The germline CDR1 and CDR2 sequences are LNHDA and SQIVND (reference sequence). Between the trimmed V and J ends, which lost 5 bases and 6 bases, there was a span of 7 bases. The CDR3 nucleotides are TGTGCCAGTAGTGAGCAGGCCGGGGAGCTGTTTTTT. This sequence encodes CASSEQAGELFF.

The chain joins TRBV7-9 to TRBJ1-4; maybe TRBD1 (5 bases). The CDR3 spans 15 residues. CDR1 is SEHNR, CDR2 FQNEAQ, per germline (reference sequence). V lost 6 bases, J lost 2 bases, and 13 bases lay in between. DNA for the CDR3: TGTGCCAGCAGGACCGGGGCGGCGACTAATGAAAAACTGTTTTTT. This encodes CASRTGAATNEKLFF. Using reference TRBV7-9 and TRBJ1-4 for the parts outside the CDR3, the full variable domain is DTGVSQNPRHKITKRGQNVTFRCDPISEHNRLYWYRQTLGQGPEFLTYFQNEAQLEKSRLLSDRFSAERPKGSFSTLEIQRTEQGDSAMYLCASRTGAATNEKLFFGSGTQLSVL.

The J gene is TRBJ2-5, the V gene TRBV6-1; maybe TRBD2 (5 bases). CDR3 size: 15 residues. V lost 2 bases, J lost 5 bases, and 15 bases lay in between. CDR1 is MNHNS and CDR2 is SASEGT in the germline V gene. CDR3: CASSEPVQGGETQYF. DNA of the CDR3: TGTGCCAGCAGTGAACCCGTCCAAGGCGGGGAGACCCAGTACTTC.

The V gene is TRBV5-1, the J gene TRBJ2-1; TRBD1 or TRBD2 may be the D gene (5 bases each). V lost 1 base to trimming and J lost 8 bases, with 10 bases between them. This CDR3 is built from 13 residues. Germline CDR1 is SGHRS and CDR2 is YFSETQ. This chain's CDR3 is CASSLTRGDEQFF. In nucleotides, the CDR3 is TGCGCCAGCAGCTTGACGAGAGGGGATGAGCAGTTCTTC.

The J gene is TRBJ1-5, the V gene TRBV7-8; TRBD1 matches at 7 bases. Trimming at V came to 2 bases and at J to 9 bases, leaving 7 bases not matched to a gene. The CDR3 runs to 14 residues. CDR1 SGHVS and CDR2 FQNEAQ come from the germline V gene. The CDR3 DNA follows: TGTGCCAGCAGCTTAACAGGGGAGGAGACGCCCCAGCATTTT. Protein sequence: CASSLTGEETPQHF.

The genes are TRBV28 and TRBJ2-3; D tentatively fits TRBD1 or TRBD2 (5 bases each). CDR1 and CDR2 from the germline V gene are MDHEN and SYDVKM. This CDR3 contains 17 residues. Trimming pared 5 bases from V and 4 bases from J, leaving 22 bases between. CDR3 loop: CASSSQQEKGPPDTQYF. Written as DNA, the CDR3 is TGTGCCAGCAGTAGTCAACAGGAGAAGGGACCACCAGATACGCAGTATTTT.

V is TRBV28 and J is TRBJ2-3; TRBD1 or TRBD2 may be the D gene (9 bases each). Germline CDR1 MDHEN, CDR2 SYDVKM. This CDR3 is built from 20 residues. The V gene lost 6 bases and the J gene lost 2 bases, with 30 bases spanning the gap. DNA of the CDR3: TGTGCCAGCAGGGGGACAGGGACGCATGTAGCGGGAGAATACACAGATACGCAGTATTTT. This sequence encodes CASRGTGTHVAGEYTDTQYF.

This clonotype was recorded a few times. The V gene is TRBV7-9, the J gene TRBJ2-7; D is uncertain. The germline gives CDR1 SEHNR, CDR2 FQNEAQ (reference sequence). This CDR3 has 12 residues. V lost 5 bases to trimming and J lost 3 bases, with 8 bases between them. The CDR3, as DNA: TGTGCCAGCAGCGACCGATACTACGAGCAGTACTTC. It yields the protein CASSDRYYEQYF. Supplemented by reference TRBV7-9 and TRBJ2-7, the full variable domain reads DTGVSQNPRHKITKRGQNVTFRCDPISEHNRLYWYRQTLGQGPEFLTYFQNEAQLEKSRLLSDRFSAERPKGSFSTLEIQRTEQGDSAMYLCASSDRYYEQYFGPGTRLTVT.

The chain has TRBV7-9 and TRBJ1-6; 8 positions agree with TRBD1. CDR3 length: 15 amino acids. The germline gives CDR1 SEHNR, CDR2 FQNEAQ (reference sequence). Trimming removed 11 bases from V and 8 bases from J; junction bases left unmatched: 14. The CDR3 DNA is TGTGCCGGGTCCCAGGGGGCCGGGAGAGATTCACCCCTCCACTTT. This sequence encodes CAGSQGAGRDSPLHF.

The V and J genes are TRBV4-3 and TRBJ1-1, with 9 bases identical to TRBD1. The CDR3 contains 15 residues. The ends lost 0 bases at V and 5 bases at J; junction bases unmatched: 4. The germline V gene encodes CDR1 LGHNA and CDR2 YSLEER. DNA of the CDR3: TGCGCCAGCAGCCAAGAGGACAGGGGTGGAACTGAAGCTTTCTTT. It codes for CASSQEDRGGTEAFF.

This chain joins TRBV12-3 or TRBV12-4 and TRBJ1-2; the match to TRBD1 covers 7 bases. Germline trimming cut 2 bases from V and 1 base from J; bases unmatched to any gene: 4. CDR3 size: 15 residues. This CDR3 reads CASSLSRDSNYGYTF. The CDR3 DNA reads TGTGCCAGCAGTTTATCTCGGGACAGTAACTATGGCTACACCTTC.

This chain links TRBV19 with TRBJ1-5; D is ambiguous. Trimming cost V 7 bases and J 0 bases, with 4 bases left between them. This CDR3 region has 12 residues. From germline, CDR1 is LNHDA and CDR2 SQIVND (reference sequence). The CDR3 region is CASTYSNQPQHF. CDR3 bases: TGTGCCAGTACCTATAGCAATCAGCCCCAGCATTTT.

This clonotype is a singleton in its sample. V is TRBV3-1 and J is TRBJ2-5, with TRBD1 matching over 8 bases. CDR3 length equals 15 residues. V shed 6 bases and J 3 bases; nucleotides not matched to a gene: 9. From germline, CDR1 is LGHDT and CDR2 YNNKEL (reference sequence). The CDR3 is CASRPSGQGEETQYF. The CDR3 DNA follows: TGTGCCAGCAGACCCTCCGGACAGGGCGAAGAGACCCAGTACTTC.

This CDR3 reads CASLGATEDEQFF. In DNA, the CDR3 is TGTGCCAGCCTTGGGGCCACCGAGGATGAGCAGTTCTTC. The J gene is TRBJ2-1, the V gene TRBV5-4; D is possibly TRBD1 (5 bases). The germline CDR1 and CDR2 sequences are SGHNT and YYREEE (reference sequence). The germline V and J ends were trimmed by 7 bases and 8 bases, with 16 bases remaining between them. There are 13 residues in the CDR3. Filled out from reference TRBV5-4 and TRBJ2-1, the complete variable domain reads ETGVTQSPTHLIKTRGQQVTLRCSSQSGHNTVSWYQQALGQGPQFIFQYYREEENGRGNFPPRFSGLQFPNYSSELNVNALELDDSALYLCASLGATEDEQFFGPGTRLTVL.

This clonotype was seen more than once but under ten times. This chain connects TRBV6-5 to TRBJ2-2; no definite D call. CDR1 is MNHEY, CDR2 SVGAGI, per germline. This CDR3 spans 14 amino acids. Trimming shortened V by 2 bases and J by 2 bases, and 6 bases separated the two germline ends. CDR3 DNA sequence: TGTGCCAGCAGTTACCAGGCCAACACCGGGGAGCTGTTTTTT. This gives the protein CASSYQANTGELFF.

The gene calls are TRBV6-1 and TRBJ1-1; no definite D call. This CDR3 region has 14 residues. Germline CDR1 MNHNS, CDR2 SASEGT. V was clipped by 6 bases and J by 1 base, with 12 bases between them. The CDR3 is CASSQPTENTEAFF. CDR3 in DNA: TGTGCCAGCAGCCAACCGACGGAGAACACTGAAGCTTTCTTT.

The rearrangement joins TRBV12-3 or TRBV12-4 to TRBJ1-6, with a possible D match to TRBD1 (6 bases). The ends were cut back, 6 bases at V and 6 bases at J, with 15 bases in the middle. The CDR3 has 15 residues. The CDR3 reads CASSPRGPLNSPLHF. In DNA form, the CDR3 reads TGTGCCAGCAGCCCCCGGGGGCCCCTTAATTCACCCCTCCACTTT.